Below are 7 T cell receptor beta chains sequenced from a single sample in a study of response to subunit inactivated influenza vaccine (dated by TCRdb to the late 2010s). The library was made by RT-PCR. TCRdb lists the instrument as Illumina HiSeq 2500. Through fastp at Q25 and MiXCR, TCRdb rebuilt clones from the public reads, retaining in-frame beta chains. Each CDR3 protein appears once, grouped with its most common genes and DNA. This sample has a few hundred thousand distinct CDR3 sequences in its table, and around 13% of those were observed once. The leading ten clones occupy 8.5% to 14% of the sample. Sequencing used PBMCs from blood, obtained 12 days after vaccination. The source is a man aged 50 to 59 who received an inactivated influenza vaccine. Donor details come from another sample of the same person, matched by shared clones.

This clonotype was seen more than once but under ten times. The J gene is TRBJ1-4, the V gene TRBV20-1, with D uncertain. The CDR3 is 15 amino acids. Trimming cost V 0 bases and J 6 bases, with 14 bases left between them. The germline gives CDR1 DFQATT, CDR2 SNEGSKA (reference sequence). CDR3 DNA sequence: TGCAGTGCTAGAGATCTTACGGAGCCACATGAAAAACTGTTTTTT. As protein: CSARDLTEPHEKLFF.

This clonotype was detected only a few times. This chain connects TRBV4-3 to TRBJ1-3; a weak D match, TRBD1 (5 bases). Germline assignment: CDR1 LGHNA and CDR2 YSLEER. The CDR3 has 17 amino acids. With 4 bases removed from V and 0 bases from J, the gap between germline ends came to 16 bases. CDR3 bases: TGCGCCAGCAGCCGGGACGACTTCTTAAGCTCTGGAAACACCATATATTTT. It yields the protein CASSRDDFLSSGNTIYF.

In this sample, this clonotype turned up a few times. The rearrangement links TRBV3-1 to TRBJ2-7, with 10 bases fitting TRBD1. The CDR3 length is 15 residues. From germline, CDR1 is LGHDT and CDR2 YNNKEL (reference sequence). Germline trimming cut 1 base from V and 3 bases from J; bases unmatched to any gene: 3. CDR3 sequence (DNA): TGTGCCAGCAGCCAAGGTGGGACAGGGGTCTACGAGCAGTACTTC. It is translated as CASSQGGTGVYEQYF.

This clonotype turned up a few times. The V gene is TRBV12-3 or TRBV12-4, the J gene TRBJ1-4; 8 bases agree with TRBD1. The CDR3 contains 17 residues. The ends lost 4 bases at V and 8 bases at J; junction bases unmatched: 15. The CDR3 sequence: CASSSPGQGGVQEKLFF. The CDR3 DNA follows: TGTGCCAGCAGTTCCCCCGGACAGGGTGGGGTTCAGGAAAAACTGTTTTTT.

CDR3 nucleotide sequence: TGTGCCAGCTCACCAGGACTGCCAGCTAACTATGGCTACACCTTC. Its translation: CASSPGLPANYGYTF. V gene TRBV18 combines with J gene TRBJ1-2; D is uncertain. V lost 2 bases and J 0 bases, leaving 10 bases between the germline ends. The V gene's germline CDR1 is KGHSH and CDR2 LQKENI. The CDR3 totals 15 residues. Combining the CDR3 with reference TRBV18 and TRBJ1-2 gives the whole variable domain NAGVMQNPRHLVRRRGQEARLRCSPMKGHSHVYWYRQLPEEGLKFMVYLQKENIIDESGMPKERFSAEFPKEGPSILRIQQVVRGDSAAYFCASSPGLPANYGYTFGSGTRLTVV.

Comment on this clonotype: A much larger clone differs from this one at a single base, so this may be a read error. CDR3 region: CSARQTPYEQYF. In nucleotides, the CDR3 is TGCAGCGCTAGACAGACCCCCTACGAGCAGTACTTC. The V gene is TRBV29-1, the J gene TRBJ2-7; a possible D gene is TRBD1 (5 bases). V was cut by 7 bases and J by 2 bases, with 12 bases left in between. The CDR3 is 12 residues long. The germline CDR1 and CDR2 sequences are SQVTM and ANQGSEA.

The chain carries TRBV20-1 and TRBJ2-7; the match to TRBD1 covers 8 bases. The CDR3 loop spans 15 amino acids. Germline values: CDR1 DFQATT, CDR2 SNEGSKA (reference sequence). J was trimmed by 0 bases and V by 6 bases; bases with no gene match: 10. CDR3 in amino acids: CSAFPGTGFSYEQYF. Here the CDR3 DNA reads TGCAGTGCCTTTCCCGGGACAGGATTCTCCTACGAGCAGTACTTC.